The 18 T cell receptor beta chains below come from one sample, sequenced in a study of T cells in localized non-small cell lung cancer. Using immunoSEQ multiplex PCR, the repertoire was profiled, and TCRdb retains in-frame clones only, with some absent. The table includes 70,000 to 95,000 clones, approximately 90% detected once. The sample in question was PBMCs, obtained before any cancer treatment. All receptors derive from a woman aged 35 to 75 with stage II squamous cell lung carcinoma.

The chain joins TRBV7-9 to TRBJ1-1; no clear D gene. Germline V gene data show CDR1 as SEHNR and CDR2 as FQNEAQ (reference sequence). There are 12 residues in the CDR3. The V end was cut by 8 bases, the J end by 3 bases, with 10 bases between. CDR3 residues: CASAYGDTEAFF. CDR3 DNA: TGTGCCAGCGCCTACGGGGACACTGAAGCTTTCTTT.

CDR3 protein: CASSLVAGLNTEAFF. CDR3 bases: TGCGCCAGCAGCTTGGTAGCCGGTTTGAACACTGAAGCTTTCTTT. The chain links TRBV5-1 to TRBJ1-1, with D unclear. The CDR3 covers 15 residues. Deletions cut 0 bases from V and 0 bases from J, with 9 bases between. Looked up from germline, CDR1 is SGHRS and CDR2 is YFSETQ.

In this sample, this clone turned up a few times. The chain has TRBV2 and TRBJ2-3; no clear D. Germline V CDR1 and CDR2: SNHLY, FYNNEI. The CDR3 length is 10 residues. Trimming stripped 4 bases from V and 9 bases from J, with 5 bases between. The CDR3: CASSGVTQYF. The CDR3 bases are TGTGCCAGCAGTGGGGTGACGCAGTATTTT.

In DNA, the CDR3 is TGTGCCAGCAGCTTGACTAGCGGGGGGGTGGATGAGCAGTTCTTC. Translated, it gives CASSLTSGGVDEQFF. This chain links TRBV5-4 with TRBJ2-1; TRBD2 aligns across 13 bases. After removal of 1 base from V and 8 bases from J, the junction contained 3 bases not matched to a gene. Germline lookup yields CDR1 SGHNT and CDR2 YYREEE (reference sequence). CDR3 length: 15 amino acids.

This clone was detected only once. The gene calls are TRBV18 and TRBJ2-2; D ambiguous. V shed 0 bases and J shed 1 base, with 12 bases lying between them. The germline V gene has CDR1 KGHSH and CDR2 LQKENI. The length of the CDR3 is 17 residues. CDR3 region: CASSPPTQAGNTGELFF. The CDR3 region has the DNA TGTGCCAGCTCACCACCTACTCAGGCCGGGAACACCGGGGAGCTGTTTTTT.

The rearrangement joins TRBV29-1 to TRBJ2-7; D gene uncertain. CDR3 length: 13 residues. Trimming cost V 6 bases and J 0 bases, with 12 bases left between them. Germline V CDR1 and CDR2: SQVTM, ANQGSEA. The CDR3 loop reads CSVRVGSSYEQYF. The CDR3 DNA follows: TGCAGCGTGCGCGTCGGCAGCTCCTACGAGCAGTACTTC.

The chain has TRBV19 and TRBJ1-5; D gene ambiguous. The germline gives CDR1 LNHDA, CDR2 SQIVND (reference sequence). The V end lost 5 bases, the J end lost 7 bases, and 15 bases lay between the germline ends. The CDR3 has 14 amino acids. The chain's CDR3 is CASSPRTPTQPQHF. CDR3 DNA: TGTGCCAGTAGTCCCCGTACCCCCACGCAGCCCCAGCATTTT.

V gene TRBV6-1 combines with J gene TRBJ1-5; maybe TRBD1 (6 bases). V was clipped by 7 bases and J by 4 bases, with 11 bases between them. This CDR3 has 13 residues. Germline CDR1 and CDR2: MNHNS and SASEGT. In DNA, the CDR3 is TGTGCCAGCACCGTACAGGGTAATCAGCCCCAGCATTTT. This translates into CASTVQGNQPQHF.

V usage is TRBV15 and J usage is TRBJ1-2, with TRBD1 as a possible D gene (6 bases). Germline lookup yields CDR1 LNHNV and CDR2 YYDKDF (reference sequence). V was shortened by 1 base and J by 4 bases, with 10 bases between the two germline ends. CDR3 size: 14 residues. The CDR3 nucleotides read TGTGCCACCAGCAGAGGACAGGCGATCTATGGCTACACCTTC. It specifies CATSRGQAIYGYTF.

The CDR3 nucleotides are TGTGCCAGCGCCCTAGCGGGGGTCACAGATACGCAGTATTTT. As protein: CASALAGVTDTQYF. The rearrangement joins TRBV6-1 to TRBJ2-3; 10 positions agree with TRBD2. The ends lost 8 bases at V and 2 bases at J; junction bases unmatched: 4. Germline CDR1 and CDR2: MNHNS and SASEGT. This CDR3 spans 14 amino acids.

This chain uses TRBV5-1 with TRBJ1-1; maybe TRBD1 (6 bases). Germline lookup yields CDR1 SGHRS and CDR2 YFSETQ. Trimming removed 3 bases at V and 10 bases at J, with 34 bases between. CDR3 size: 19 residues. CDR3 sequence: CASSWGRTPPGSDIKRAFF. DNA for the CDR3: TGCGCCAGCAGCTGGGGGCGTACGCCTCCGGGCTCAGACATTAAACGAGCTTTCTTT. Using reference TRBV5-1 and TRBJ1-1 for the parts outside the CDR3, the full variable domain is KAGVTQTPRYLIKTRGQQVTLSCSPISGHRSVSWYQQTPGQGLQFLFEYFSETQRNKGNFPGRFSGRQFSNSRSEMNVSTLELGDSALYLCASSWGRTPPGSDIKRAFFGQGTRLTVV.

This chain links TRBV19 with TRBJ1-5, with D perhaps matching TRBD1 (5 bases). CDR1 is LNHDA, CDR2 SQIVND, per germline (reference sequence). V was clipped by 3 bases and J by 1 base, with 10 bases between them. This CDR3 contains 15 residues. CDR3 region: CASSMGGASNQPQHF. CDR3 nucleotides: TGTGCCAGTAGTATGGGAGGGGCGAGCAATCAGCCCCAGCATTTT.

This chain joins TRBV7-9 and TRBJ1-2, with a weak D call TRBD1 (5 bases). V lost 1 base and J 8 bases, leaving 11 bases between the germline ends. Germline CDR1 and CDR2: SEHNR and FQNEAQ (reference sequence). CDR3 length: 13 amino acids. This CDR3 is CASSLGGTKGYTF. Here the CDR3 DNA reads TGTGCCAGCAGCTTAGGAGGGACTAAGGGCTACACCTTC.

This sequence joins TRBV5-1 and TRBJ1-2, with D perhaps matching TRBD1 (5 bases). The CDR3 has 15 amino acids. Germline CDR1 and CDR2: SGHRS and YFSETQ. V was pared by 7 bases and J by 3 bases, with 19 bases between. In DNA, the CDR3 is TGCGCCAGCGGCCGGGACGGGTACAAAGACTATGGCTACACCTTC. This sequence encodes CASGRDGYKDYGYTF.

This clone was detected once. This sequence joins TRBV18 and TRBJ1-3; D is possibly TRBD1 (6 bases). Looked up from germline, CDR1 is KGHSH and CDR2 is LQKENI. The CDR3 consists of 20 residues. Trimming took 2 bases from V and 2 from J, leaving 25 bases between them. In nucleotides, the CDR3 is TGTGCCAGCTCACCAGTACGGGGGCGCGGAACCAGTGCCCCTGGAAACACCATATATTTT. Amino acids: CASSPVRGRGTSAPGNTIYF.

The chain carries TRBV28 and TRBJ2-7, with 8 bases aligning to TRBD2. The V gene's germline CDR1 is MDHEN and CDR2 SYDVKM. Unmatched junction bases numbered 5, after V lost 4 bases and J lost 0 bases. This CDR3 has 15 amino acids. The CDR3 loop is CASSSGTRSSYEQYF. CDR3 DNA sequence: TGTGCCAGCAGTTCCGGGACTAGAAGCTCCTACGAGCAGTACTTC.

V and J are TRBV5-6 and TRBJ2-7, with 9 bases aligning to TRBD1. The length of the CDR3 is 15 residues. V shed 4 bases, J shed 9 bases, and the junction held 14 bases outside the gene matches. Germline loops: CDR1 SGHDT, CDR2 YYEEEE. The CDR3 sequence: CASSEGPGQGVVQYF. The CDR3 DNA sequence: TGTGCCAGCAGCGAAGGCCCGGGACAGGGAGTAGTGCAGTACTTC.

The CDR3 protein is CSTYRETEAFF. As DNA, the CDR3 is TGCAGTACATACAGGGAAACTGAAGCTTTCTTT. The gene calls are TRBV20-1 and TRBJ1-1; the D gene is possibly TRBD1 (6 bases). This CDR3 is 11 amino acids long. CDR1 is DFQATT and CDR2 is SNEGSKA in the germline V gene (reference sequence). The germline V and J ends were trimmed by 8 bases and 5 bases, with 12 bases remaining between them.